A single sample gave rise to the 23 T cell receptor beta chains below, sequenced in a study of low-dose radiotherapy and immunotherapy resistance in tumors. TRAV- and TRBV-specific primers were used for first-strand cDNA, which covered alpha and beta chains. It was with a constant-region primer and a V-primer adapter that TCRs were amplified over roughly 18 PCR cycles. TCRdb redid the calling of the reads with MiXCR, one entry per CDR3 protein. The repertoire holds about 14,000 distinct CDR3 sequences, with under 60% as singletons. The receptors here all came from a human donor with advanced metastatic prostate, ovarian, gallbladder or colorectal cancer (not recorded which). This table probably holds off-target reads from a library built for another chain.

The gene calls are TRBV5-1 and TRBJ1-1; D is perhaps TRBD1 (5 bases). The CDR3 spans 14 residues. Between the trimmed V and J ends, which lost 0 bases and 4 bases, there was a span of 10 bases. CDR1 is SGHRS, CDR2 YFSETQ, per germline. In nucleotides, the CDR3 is TGCGCCAGCAGCTTGGTCGTTGGGGGCACTGAAGCTTTCTTT. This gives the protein CASSLVVGGTEAFF.

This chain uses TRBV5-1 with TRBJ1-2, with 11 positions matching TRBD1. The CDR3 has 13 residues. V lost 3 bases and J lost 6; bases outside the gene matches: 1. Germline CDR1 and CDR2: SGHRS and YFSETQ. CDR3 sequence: CASSWTGGDGYTF. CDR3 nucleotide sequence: TGCGCCAGCAGCTGGACAGGGGGCGATGGCTACACCTTC. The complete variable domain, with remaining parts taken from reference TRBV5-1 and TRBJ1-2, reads KAGVTQTPRYLIKTRGQQVTLSCSPISGHRSVSWYQQTPGQGLQFLFEYFSETQRNKGNFPGRFSGRQFSNSRSEMNVSTLELGDSALYLCASSWTGGDGYTFGSGTRLTVV.

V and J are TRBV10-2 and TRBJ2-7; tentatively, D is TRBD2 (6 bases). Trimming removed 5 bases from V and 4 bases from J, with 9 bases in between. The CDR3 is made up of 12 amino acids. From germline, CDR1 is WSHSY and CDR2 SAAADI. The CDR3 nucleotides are TGCGCCAGCAGTCGGGGGTCTTACGAGCAGTACTTC. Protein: CASSRGSYEQYF.

The CDR3 DNA follows: TGTGCCAGCAGCGTAACTCTGGGGGGGTCGGGGGCGGGTGAGCAGTTCTTC. This sequence encodes CASSVTLGGSGAGEQFF. V usage is TRBV9 and J usage is TRBJ2-1, with D perhaps TRBD2 (7 bases). Germline CDR1 SGDLS, CDR2 YYNGEE. V shed 1 base and J shed 9 bases, with 23 bases lying between them. CDR3 length: 17 residues.

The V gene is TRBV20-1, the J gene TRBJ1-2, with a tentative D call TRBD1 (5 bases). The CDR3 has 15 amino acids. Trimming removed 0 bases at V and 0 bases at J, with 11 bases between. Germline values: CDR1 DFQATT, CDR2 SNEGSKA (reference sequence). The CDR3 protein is CSARDSGGANYGYTF. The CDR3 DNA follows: TGCAGTGCTAGAGATAGTGGGGGAGCTAACTATGGCTACACCTTC.

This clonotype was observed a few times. In DNA form, the CDR3 reads TGTGCCAGCAGTGAACTAGGAGGCACAGATACGCAGTATTTT. It specifies CASSELGGTDTQYF. The chain combines TRBV6-5 with TRBJ2-3, with a possible D match to TRBD2 (5 bases). Per germline, CDR1 MNHEY and CDR2 SVGAGI. The CDR3 is 14 amino acids. V lost 5 bases, J lost 1 base, and 10 bases lay in between.

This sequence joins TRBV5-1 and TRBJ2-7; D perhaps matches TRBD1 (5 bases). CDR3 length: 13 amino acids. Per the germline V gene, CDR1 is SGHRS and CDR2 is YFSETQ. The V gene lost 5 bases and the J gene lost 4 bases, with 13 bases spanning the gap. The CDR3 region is CASSNGASYEQYF. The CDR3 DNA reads TGCGCCAGCAGTAATGGGGCTTCGTACGAGCAGTACTTC.

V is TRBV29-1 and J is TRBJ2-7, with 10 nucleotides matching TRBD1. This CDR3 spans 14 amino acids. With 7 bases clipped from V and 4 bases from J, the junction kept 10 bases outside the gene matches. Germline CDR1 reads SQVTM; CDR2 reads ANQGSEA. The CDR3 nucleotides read TGCAGCGCCCAGGGTGACAGGGGGCCGTACGAGCAGTACTTC. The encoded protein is CSAQGDRGPYEQYF.

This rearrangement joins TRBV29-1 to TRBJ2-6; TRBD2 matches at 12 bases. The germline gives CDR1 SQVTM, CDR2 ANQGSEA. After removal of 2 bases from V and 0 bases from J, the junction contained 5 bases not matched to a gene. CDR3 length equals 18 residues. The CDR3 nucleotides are TGCAGCGTTGAACCCGGACTAGCGGGAACCTCTGGGGCCAACGTCCTGACTTTC. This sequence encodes CSVEPGLAGTSGANVLTF. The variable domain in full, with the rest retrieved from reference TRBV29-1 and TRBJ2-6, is SAVISQKPSRDICQRGTSLTIQCQVDSQVTMMFWYRQQPGQSLTLIATANQGSEATYESGFVIDKFPISRPNLTFSTLTVSNMSPEDSSIYLCSVEPGLAGTSGANVLTFGAGSRLTVL.

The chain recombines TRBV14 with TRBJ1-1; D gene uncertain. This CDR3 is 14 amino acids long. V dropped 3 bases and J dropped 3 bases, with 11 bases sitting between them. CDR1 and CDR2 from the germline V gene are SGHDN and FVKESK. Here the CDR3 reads CASSQLGRDTEAFF. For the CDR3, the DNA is TGTGCCAGCAGCCAGTTAGGGCGCGACACTGAAGCTTTCTTT.

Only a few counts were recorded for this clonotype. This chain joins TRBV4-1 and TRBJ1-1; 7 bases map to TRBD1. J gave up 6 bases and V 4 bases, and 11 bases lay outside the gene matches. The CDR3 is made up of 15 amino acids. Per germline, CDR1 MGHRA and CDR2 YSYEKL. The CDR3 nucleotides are TGCGCCAGCAGCCTGAAGACAGGGACGTTTGCTGAAGCTTTCTTT. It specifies CASSLKTGTFAEAFF.

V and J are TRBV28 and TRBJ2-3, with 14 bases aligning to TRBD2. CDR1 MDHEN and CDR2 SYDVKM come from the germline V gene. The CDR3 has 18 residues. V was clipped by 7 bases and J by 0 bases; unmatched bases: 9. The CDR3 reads CASTPGTSGRLSTDTQYF. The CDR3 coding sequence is TGTGCCAGCACTCCTGGGACTAGCGGGAGACTTAGCACAGATACGCAGTATTTT. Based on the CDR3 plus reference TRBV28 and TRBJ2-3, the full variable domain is DVKVTQSSRYLVKRTGEKVFLECVQDMDHENMFWYRQDPGLGLRLIYFSYDVKMKEKGDIPEGYSVSREKKERFSLILESASTNQTSMYLCASTPGTSGRLSTDTQYFGPGTRLTVL.

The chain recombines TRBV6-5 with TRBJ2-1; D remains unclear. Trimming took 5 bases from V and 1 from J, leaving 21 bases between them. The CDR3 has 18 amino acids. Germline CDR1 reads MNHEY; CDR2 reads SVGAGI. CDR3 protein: CASSAPSLVARSYNEQFF. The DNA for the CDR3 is TGTGCCAGCAGTGCTCCCTCGCTTGTGGCGAGGTCCTACAATGAGCAGTTCTTC.

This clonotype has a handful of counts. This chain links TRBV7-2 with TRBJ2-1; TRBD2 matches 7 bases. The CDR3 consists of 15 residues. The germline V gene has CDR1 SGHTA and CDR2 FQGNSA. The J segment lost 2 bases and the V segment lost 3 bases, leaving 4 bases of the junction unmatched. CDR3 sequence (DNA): TGTGCCAGCAGCTTGGGCGGGAGTCCCTACAATGAGCAGTTCTTC. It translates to CASSLGGSPYNEQFF.

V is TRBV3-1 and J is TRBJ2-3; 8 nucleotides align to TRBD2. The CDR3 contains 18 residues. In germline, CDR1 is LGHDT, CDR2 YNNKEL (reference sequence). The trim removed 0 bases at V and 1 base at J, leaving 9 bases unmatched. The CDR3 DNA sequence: TGTGCCAGCAGCCAAGATCCGGGGGGGGTCCTCCGCACAGATACGCAGTATTTT. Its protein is CASSQDPGGVLRTDTQYF.

The CDR3 reads CASSLSVGANGELFF. As DNA, the CDR3 is TGTGCCAGCAGTTTATCGGTAGGGGCGAACGGGGAGCTGTTTTTT. The rearrangement joins TRBV28 to TRBJ2-2; TRBD1 is a possible D gene (5 bases). V was clipped by 1 base and J by 7 bases, with 13 bases between them. The CDR3 sequence is 15 residues long. Germline values: CDR1 MDHEN, CDR2 SYDVKM.

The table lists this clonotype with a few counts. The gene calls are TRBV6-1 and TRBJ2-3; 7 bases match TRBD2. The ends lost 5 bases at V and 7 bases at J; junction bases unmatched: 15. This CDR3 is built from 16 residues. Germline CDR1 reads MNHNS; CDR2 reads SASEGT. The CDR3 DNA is TGTGCCAGCAGTCCTGCGACTAGCAGATTTATCAATACGCAGTATTTT. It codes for CASSPATSRFINTQYF.

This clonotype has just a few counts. DNA of the CDR3: TGTGCCACCAGCCGGCGGTGGGGGGCCGGGGAGCTGTTTTTT. Translated, it gives CATSRRWGAGELFF. This chain joins TRBV15 and TRBJ2-2; possibly TRBD2 for D (6 bases). Looked up from germline, CDR1 is LNHNV and CDR2 is YYDKDF (reference sequence). Trimming pared 5 bases from V and 6 bases from J, leaving 13 bases between. The CDR3 is 14 amino acids.

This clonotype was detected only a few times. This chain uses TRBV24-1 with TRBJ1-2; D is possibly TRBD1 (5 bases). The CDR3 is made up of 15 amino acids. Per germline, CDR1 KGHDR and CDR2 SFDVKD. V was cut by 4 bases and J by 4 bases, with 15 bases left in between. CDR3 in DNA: TGTGCCACCAGTGACCCGACGCCCGGGGGCTATGGCTACACCTTC. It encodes CATSDPTPGGYGYTF.

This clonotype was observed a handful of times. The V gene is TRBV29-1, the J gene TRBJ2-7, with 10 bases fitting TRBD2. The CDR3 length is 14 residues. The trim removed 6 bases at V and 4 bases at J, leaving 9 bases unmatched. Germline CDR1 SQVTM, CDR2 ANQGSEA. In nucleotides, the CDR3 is TGCAGCGTCAGTGGACTAGCGGCTGGGTACGAGCAGTACTTC. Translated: CSVSGLAAGYEQYF.

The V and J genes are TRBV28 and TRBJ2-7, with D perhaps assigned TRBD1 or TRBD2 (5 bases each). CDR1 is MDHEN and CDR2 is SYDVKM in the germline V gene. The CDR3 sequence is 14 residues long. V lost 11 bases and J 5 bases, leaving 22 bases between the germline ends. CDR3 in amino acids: CAAEGLHPWNEQYF. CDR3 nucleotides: TGTGCCGCCGAGGGGCTCCACCCTTGGAACGAGCAGTACTTC.

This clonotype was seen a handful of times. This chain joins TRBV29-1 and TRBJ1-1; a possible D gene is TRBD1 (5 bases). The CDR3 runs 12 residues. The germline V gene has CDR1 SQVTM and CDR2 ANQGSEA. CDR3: CSGGRGNTEAFF. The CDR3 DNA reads TGCAGTGGCGGGAGGGGAAACACTGAAGCTTTCTTT.

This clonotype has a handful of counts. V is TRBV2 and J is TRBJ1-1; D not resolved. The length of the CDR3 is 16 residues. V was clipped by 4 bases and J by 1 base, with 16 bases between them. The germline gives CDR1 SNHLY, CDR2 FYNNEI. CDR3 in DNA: TGTGCCAGCAGTGGGCGAGCAGACCTTAAGAACACTGAAGCTTTCTTT. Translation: CASSGRADLKNTEAFF. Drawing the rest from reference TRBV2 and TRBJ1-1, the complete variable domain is EPEVTQTPSHQVTQMGQEVILRCVPISNHLYFYWYRQILGQKVEFLVSFYNNEISEKSEIFDDQFSVERPDGSNFTLKIRSTKLEDSAMYFCASSGRADLKNTEAFFGQGTRLTVV.